A single sample is the source of the 6 T cell receptor beta chains below, sequenced in a study of blood T cell repertoires in COVID-19. The method was immunoSEQ multiplex PCR; TCRdb's version includes in-frame clones alone and lacks a portion of them. The sample lists fewer than 250,000 clones; 85% to 95% were seen once. Sequences were obtained from peripheral blood. These receptors all come from a young man with COVID-19, enrolled during active disease.

The V and J genes are TRBV7-9 and TRBJ1-1, with D tentatively TRBD1 (5 bases). CDR3 length: 14 amino acids. V gave up 2 bases and J gave up 4 bases, with 11 bases separating them. Per germline, CDR1 SEHNR and CDR2 FQNEAQ (reference sequence). CDR3 in DNA: TGTGCCAGCAGCTTAAATGGGGCTGGCACTGAAGCTTTCTTT. The encoded protein is CASSLNGAGTEAFF.

The CDR3 DNA reads as TGTGCCAGCAGCTCGGTCCGTCGGTACGAGCAGTACTTC. Protein sequence: CASSSVRRYEQYF. V is TRBV11-2 and J is TRBJ2-7; D is uncertain. The V gene's germline CDR1 is SGHAT and CDR2 FQNNGV. This CDR3 comprises 13 residues. V lost 4 bases and J 4 bases, leaving 11 bases between the germline ends.

The rearrangement links TRBV28 to TRBJ1-1; D gene uncertain. The CDR3 is 12 residues long. V lost 6 bases, J lost 1 base, and 6 bases lay in between. Germline-derived CDR1 and CDR2 are MDHEN and SYDVKM. In DNA form, the CDR3 reads TGTGCCAGCAGCGACTCGAACACTGAAGCTTTCTTT. Translation: CASSDSNTEAFF.

The rearrangement uses TRBV6-5 and TRBJ1-1; the D gene is possibly TRBD1 (6 bases). Germline V gives CDR1 MNHEY, CDR2 SVGAGI. V dropped 7 bases and J dropped 1 base, with 16 bases sitting between them. The CDR3 covers 15 residues. The CDR3 protein is CASKPRQARNTEAFF. CDR3 coding DNA: TGTGCCAGCAAACCCAGACAGGCTAGGAACACTGAAGCTTTCTTT.

This chain connects TRBV30 to TRBJ2-3, with 9 bases lining up with TRBD2. The V gene end was trimmed by 1 base and the J gene end by 8 bases; junction bases not matched to a gene: 13. The CDR3 is made up of 16 amino acids. CDR1 GTSNPN and CDR2 SVGIG come from the germline V gene (reference sequence). As DNA, the CDR3 is TGTGCCTGGAGTGGAATCGCGGGGGGGCACAGAGTTACGCAGTATTTT. As protein: CAWSGIAGGHRVTQYF.

The V call is TRBV7-3, the J call TRBJ2-1; tentatively, D is TRBD1 (6 bases). This CDR3 spans 15 amino acids. Germline assignment: CDR1 SGHTA and CDR2 FQGTGA. Trimming took off 5 bases at V and 3 bases at J, with 14 bases between the two ends. The CDR3 DNA is TGTGCCAGCAGCGCCCCGGGACACCACTACAATGAGCAGTTCTTC. It specifies CASSAPGHHYNEQFF.